Many counts were recorded for the clone carrying this T cell receptor (beta chain). Its antigen is unknown. Constant-region reverse primers amplified full-length variable regions, followed by semi-nested Nested Universal Primer A PCR. Via MiXCR, TCRdb re-called the 5' RACE reads, giving one row per CDR3 protein. Counted here are around 52,000 distinct CDR3 sequences, 28% occurring once; the ten biggest clones make up around 3.1%. The CDR3 has 17 amino acids. The germline V gene has CDR1 SGDLS and CDR2 YYNGEE. Trimming at V came to 0 bases and at J to 4 bases, leaving 10 bases not matched to a gene. Study-wide points: The larger cohort examined one V-J beta rearrangement, not whole repertoires. Tumor memory CD4+ T cell TCR gene usage was found to cluster with blood and lymph node memory CD4+ cells and with lymph node naive CD4+ cells.

Sequencing used tumor-infiltrating memory CD4+ T cells sorted from the breast tumor. The subset is: memory CD4+ T cells, CD4+CD45RO+CD25-. The TCR comes from a female donor with breast cancer. The chain combines TRBV9 with TRBJ2-1, with TRBD2 matching over 7 bases. The CDR3 DNA sequence: TGTGCCAGCAGCGTAGAGGCGCTAGCGGATCTTTACAATGAGCAGTTCTTC. It translates to CASSVEALADLYNEQFF.